These 11 T cell receptor beta chains came from one sample sequenced in a study of CD8+ T cells in alopecia areata. Reverse transcription of extracted RNA yielded cDNA, which provided the sequencing template. Produced via immunoSEQ multiplex PCR; TCRdb's table is partial and in-frame only. The table lists around 120,000 clones, roughly 69% of them singletons. The sequencing input was CD4+ T cells sorted from blood. The receptors shown here come from a human donor in good health.

The chain couples TRBV12-5 to TRBJ1-1; D possibly corresponds to TRBD1 (5 bases). Trimming removed 2 bases at V and 5 bases at J, with 15 bases between. Germline V gene sequence: CDR1 LGHNT, CDR2 FRNRAP. This CDR3 comprises 15 residues. The CDR3 region has the DNA TGTGCTAGTGGTTTGAATACCGGGGGTAGGACTGAAGCTTTCTTT. Translation: CASGLNTGGRTEAFF.

This clone was recorded a few times. The chain recombines TRBV30 with TRBJ2-5, with D perhaps assigned TRBD1 or TRBD2 (6 bases each). Trimming stripped 4 bases from V and 9 bases from J, with 15 bases between. Germline assignment: CDR1 GTSNPN and CDR2 SVGIG (reference sequence). This CDR3 is built from 12 residues. The CDR3 loop is CAWTGGGRAQYF. CDR3 coding DNA: TGTGCCTGGACCGGGGGCGGAAGGGCCCAGTACTTC.

In the case of this clone: Within the sample, other DNA sequences also encode this same CDR3. V gene TRBV30 combines with J gene TRBJ2-1; D is ambiguous. CDR3 length: 12 amino acids. Germline CDR1 reads GTSNPN; CDR2 reads SVGIG (reference sequence). Trimming left V 2 bases short and J 9 bases short, with 11 bases between. CDR3 sequence: CAWSPRTGEQFF. The DNA for the CDR3 is TGTGCCTGGAGTCCGAGGACGGGTGAGCAGTTCTTC.

The rearrangement joins TRBV13 to TRBJ1-3; unclear D gene. The V and J ends lost 3 bases and 4 bases respectively, with 10 bases between them. The germline CDR1 and CDR2 sequences are PRHDT and FYEKMQ (reference sequence). This CDR3 comprises 14 residues. In nucleotides, the CDR3 is TGTGCCAGCAGCTTCTGGGGATCCGGAAACACCATATATTTT. It translates to CASSFWGSGNTIYF.

The rearrangement joins TRBV29-1 to TRBJ1-1, with D uncertain. This CDR3 has 13 amino acids. V lost 7 bases to trimming and J lost 1 base, with 13 bases between them. Germline V gives CDR1 SQVTM, CDR2 ANQGSEA. Here the CDR3 DNA reads TGCAGCGCAACCTCTGGACCGAACACTGAAGCTTTCTTT. It encodes CSATSGPNTEAFF.

The V and J genes are TRBV7-9 and TRBJ2-6; 11 bases agree with TRBD2. V lost 7 bases and J lost 1; bases outside the gene matches: 3. The CDR3 consists of 16 residues. In germline, CDR1 is SEHNR, CDR2 FQNEAQ (reference sequence). CDR3 sequence: CASTTSGGSGANVLTF. The CDR3 DNA is TGTGCCAGCACCACTAGCGGGGGATCTGGGGCCAACGTCCTGACTTTC.

This clone was observed a handful of times. V usage is TRBV4-1 and J usage is TRBJ2-6; tentative D call: TRBD2 (5 bases). CDR3 length: 18 residues. Trimming stripped 0 bases from V and 0 bases from J, with 12 bases between. Germline V CDR1 and CDR2: MGHRA, YSYEKL. CDR3 loop: CASSQDGQRISGANVLTF. For the CDR3, the DNA is TGCGCCAGCAGCCAAGATGGCCAGCGGATCTCTGGGGCCAACGTCCTGACTTTC.

The chain has TRBV29-1 and TRBJ2-3; tentatively, D is TRBD1 (5 bases). The CDR3 totals 13 residues. V was clipped by 4 bases and J by 1 base, with 9 bases between them. The germline V gene has CDR1 SQVTM and CDR2 ANQGSEA. DNA for the CDR3: TGCAGCGTTGCCAGGGTGGGCACAGATACGCAGTATTTT. This translates into CSVARVGTDTQYF.

The chain joins TRBV29-1 to TRBJ2-3; TRBD1 matches 7 bases. This CDR3 has 12 residues. The V gene's germline CDR1 is SQVTM and CDR2 ANQGSEA. The V gene end was trimmed by 7 bases and the J gene end by 2 bases; junction bases not matched to a gene: 3. The CDR3 bases are TGCAGCGCTGGACAGGCCACAGATACGCAGTATTTT. This translates into CSAGQATDTQYF.

The J gene is TRBJ1-1, the V gene TRBV5-1; 7 bases agree with TRBD1. Per the germline V gene, CDR1 is SGHRS and CDR2 is YFSETQ. CDR3 length: 14 amino acids. Unmatched junction bases numbered 7, after V lost 4 bases and J lost 4 bases. CDR3 protein: CASSTTGTATEAFF. Written as DNA, the CDR3 is TGCGCCAGCAGCACCACCGGGACAGCCACTGAAGCTTTCTTT.

The chain joins TRBV4-1 to TRBJ2-5; D is tentatively TRBD1 or TRBD2 (6 bases each). Germline values: CDR1 MGHRA, CDR2 YSYEKL. Trimming cost V 1 base and J 5 bases, with 11 bases left between them. The length of the CDR3 is 14 residues. CDR3 amino acids: CASSQVSGAETQYF. Here the CDR3 DNA reads TGCGCCAGCAGCCAAGTTTCGGGGGCCGAGACCCAGTACTTC.